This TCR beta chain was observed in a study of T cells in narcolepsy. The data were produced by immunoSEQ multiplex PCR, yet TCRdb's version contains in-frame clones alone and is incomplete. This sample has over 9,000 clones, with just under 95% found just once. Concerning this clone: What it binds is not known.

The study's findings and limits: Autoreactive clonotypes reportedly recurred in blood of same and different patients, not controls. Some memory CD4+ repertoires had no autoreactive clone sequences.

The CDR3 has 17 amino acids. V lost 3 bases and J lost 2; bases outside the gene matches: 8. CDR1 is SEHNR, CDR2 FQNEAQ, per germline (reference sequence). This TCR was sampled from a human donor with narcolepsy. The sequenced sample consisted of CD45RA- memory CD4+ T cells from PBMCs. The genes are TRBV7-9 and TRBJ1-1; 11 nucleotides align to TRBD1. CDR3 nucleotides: TGTGCCAGCAGCTTTCCGCGGGACAGGGGGGTTAACACTGAAGCTTTCTTT. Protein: CASSFPRDRGVNTEAFF.